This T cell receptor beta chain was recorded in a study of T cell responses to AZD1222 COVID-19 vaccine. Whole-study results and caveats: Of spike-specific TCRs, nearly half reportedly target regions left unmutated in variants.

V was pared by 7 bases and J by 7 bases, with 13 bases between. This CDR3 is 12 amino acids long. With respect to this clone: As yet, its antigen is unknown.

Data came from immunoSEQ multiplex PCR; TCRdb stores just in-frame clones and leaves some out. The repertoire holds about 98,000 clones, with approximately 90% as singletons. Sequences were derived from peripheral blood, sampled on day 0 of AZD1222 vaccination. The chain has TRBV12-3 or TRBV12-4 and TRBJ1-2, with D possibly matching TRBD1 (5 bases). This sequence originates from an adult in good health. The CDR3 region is CASKDSYFGYTF. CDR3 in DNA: TGTGCCAGCAAAGACAGTTATTTTGGCTACACCTTC.